Listed below are T cell receptor beta chains from one sample, sequenced in a study of blood T cell repertoires in COVID-19. The data were produced by immunoSEQ multiplex PCR, yet TCRdb's version contains in-frame clones alone and is incomplete. The top ten hold less than 20% of the sample, which has fewer than 400,000 clones, under 95% seen once. Sequencing was carried out using PBMCs or T cells enriched from blood (not recorded which). The receptors here all came from a woman aged 25 to 39 who had recovered from COVID-19. Both conserved end residues are part of each CDR3. The D gene is left open where the match is weak. Clone size is stated in some rows and not others, as once, few, many or a class when expanded.

D	size	V	J	DNA	CDR3
TRBD2	-	TRBV2	TRBJ2-1	TGTGCCAGCGGGCGGGAGTACAATGAGCAGTTCTTC	CASGREYNEQFF
-	-	TRBV5-6	TRBJ1-2	TGTGCCAGCAGTTACGGACCCGGAGGGTACGGCTACACCTTC	CASSYGPGGYGYTF
-	-	TRBV29-1	TRBJ1-1	TGCAGCGCCCGAGAGTCTTATCTCCATACTGAGACTGAAGCTTTCTTT	CSARESYLHTETEAFF
-	once	TRBV9	TRBJ1-1	TGTGCCAGCAGCCCAGGGCAGGCCACTGAAGCTTTCTTT	CASSPGQATEAFF
TRBD1	-	TRBV19	TRBJ1-5	TGTGCCAGTAGCATGACAGGGTTAGAGCAGCCCCAGCATTTT	CASSMTGLEQPQHF
-	-	TRBV6-1	TRBJ2-7	TGTGCCAGCAGTGAAAGAGGGATTGGGGAGCAGTACTTC	CASSERGIGEQYF
TRBD2	-	TRBV27	TRBJ2-1	TGTGCCAGCAGTTTAGCCGGGACTAACAATGTTGAGCAGTTCTTC	CASSLAGTNNVEQFF
TRBD2	-	TRBV28	TRBJ2-3	TGTGCCAGCGCCTTCGCGGGGGGAGTAGATACGCAGTATTTT	CASAFAGGVDTQYF
-	-	TRBV3-1/TRBV3-2	TRBJ2-2	TGTGCCAGCAGCCAAGCTGACACCGGGGAGCTGTTTTTT	CASSQADTGELFF
-	-	TRBV3-1/TRBV3-2	TRBJ1-3	TGTGCCAGCAGCCAAGATTACAGGGCCAGAAACACCATATATTTT	CASSQDYRARNTIYF
TRBD1	-	TRBV29-1	TRBJ2-4	TGCAGCGTTGAAACAGGGGATACCAAAAACATTCAGTACTTC	CSVETGDTKNIQYF
-	-	TRBV7-9	TRBJ2-7	TGTGCCAGCAGCGCTTACCCCCGGGGCTACGAGCAGTACTTC	CASSAYPRGYEQYF
-	-	TRBV18	TRBJ1-2	TGTGCCAGCTCTCCCACGCGACAGGCTTATGGCTACACCTTC	CASSPTRQAYGYTF
TRBD2	-	TRBV9	TRBJ2-3	TGTGCCAGCGGAACTAGCGGGGGTTCCCGCACAGATACGCAGTATTTT	CASGTSGGSRTDTQYF
TRBD1	-	TRBV10-2	TRBJ1-2	TGCGCCAGCAGTGAACCGGGACAGGGTGTCTTCTATGGCTACACCTTC	CASSEPGQGVFYGYTF
TRBD1	once	TRBV27	TRBJ1-4	TGTGCCAGCAGATTGCTCGGGACAGATAATGAAAAACTGTTTTTT	CASRLLGTDNEKLFF
-	-	TRBV7-2	TRBJ2-1	TGTGCCAGCAGCACCCGACAGGCTCTCTATAATGAGCAGTTCTTC	CASSTRQALYNEQFF